The present entry profiles one TCR beta chain with its context. Sequencing used immunoSEQ multiplex PCR; TCRdb keeps in-frame clones, though not all of them. The table has 200,000 or so clones, approximately 84% seen once. V lost 3 bases to trimming and J lost 2 bases; unmatched junction nucleotides: 19. The germline CDR1 and CDR2 sequences are GTSNPN and SVGIG (reference sequence). This CDR3 has 19 residues. The record originates from a study of blood T cell repertoires in COVID-19. The sequencing input was PBMCs or T cells enriched from blood (not recorded which). The receptor was isolated from a man aged 35 to 55 who had recovered from COVID-19. The chain has TRBV30 and TRBJ1-3; TRBD1 agrees at 7 bases. The chain's CDR3 is CAWSHYISLTGRTGNTIYF. CDR3 DNA: TGTGCCTGGAGCCATTACATCTCCTTGACAGGGAGAACTGGAAACACCATATATTTT. The full variable domain, rest sourced from reference TRBV30 and TRBJ1-3, is SQTIHQWPATLVQPVGSPLSLECTVEGTSNPNLYWYRQAAGRGLQLLFYSVGIGQISSEVPQNLSASRPQDRQFILSSKKLLLSDSGFYLCAWSHYISLTGRTGNTIYFGEGSWLTVV.